Here is one T cell receptor (beta chain) with its context. Germline CDR1 SGHTA, CDR2 FQGNSA. The V end lost 1 base, the J end lost 4 bases, and 14 bases lay between the germline ends. The CDR3 has 16 residues. This record belongs to a study of blood T cell repertoires in COVID-19. Study-wide context: Acute and convalescent COVID-19 samples came from the United States, Italy and Spain. Sample material is recorded as cDNA or gDNA derived from T cells, B-cell-depleted T cells, or PBMCs.

In the original analysis: Estimation of nucleated cell counts was performed using reference gene primer amplification. Assay used: immunoSEQ multiplex PCR; TCRdb lists only in-frame clones, some missing. The V and J calls and clone size were taken over from that table, and D and trimming were inferred from the DNA. The data contain a few hundred thousand clones, over 80% of them singletons. This TCR was recovered from a human donor in a cohort sampled during active COVID-19. V usage is TRBV7-2 and J usage is TRBJ1-5; D is uncertain. Sequenced input: peripheral blood. The DNA for the CDR3 is TGTGCCAGCAGCTTAGAGGCGGGCCGCTTAAATCAGCCCCAGCATTTT. Translation: CASSLEAGRLNQPQHF.